This T cell receptor (beta chain) was sequenced in a study of T cells in Graves' hyperthyroidism and ophthalmopathy. Study information: Before any treatment, at initial diagnosis, peripheral blood was collected.

Template material for amplifying TCR beta CDR3 regions consisted of RNA transcripts. First-round RT-PCR of the TCR CDR3 relied on the HTBI primer set. MiXCR, run by TCRdb on the multiplex PCR reads, gives a single entry per CDR3 protein. The data show about 420,000 distinct CDR3 sequences, with approximately 15% seen just once and around 5.3% held by the top ten. This clonotype was seen at least ten times. Its cognate antigen is unknown. General study points: Within blood appeared most thyroid clonotypes that had expanded above 0.001. The model identified upcoming ophthalmopathy a median roughly 6.5 months ahead of onset.

This CDR3 has 11 residues. The V end was cut by 4 bases, the J end by 10 bases, with 10 bases between. Germline loops: CDR1 MDHEN, CDR2 SYDVKM. Specimen: blood. The receptor's source is a woman aged 18-29 years with Graves' hyperthyroidism. The genes are TRBV28 and TRBJ1-1; D remains ambiguous. The chain's CDR3 is CASSSLFGAFF. In DNA form, the CDR3 reads TGTGCCAGCAGTTCCCTTTTCGGAGCTTTCTTT.